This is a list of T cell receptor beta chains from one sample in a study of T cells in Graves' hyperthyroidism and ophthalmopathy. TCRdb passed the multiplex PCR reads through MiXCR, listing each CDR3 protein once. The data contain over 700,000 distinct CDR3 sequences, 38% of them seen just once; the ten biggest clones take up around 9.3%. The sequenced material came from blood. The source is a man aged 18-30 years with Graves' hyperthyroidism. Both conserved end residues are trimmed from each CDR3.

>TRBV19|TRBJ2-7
ASSIMGFSSYEQY
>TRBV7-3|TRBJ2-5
ASSLIAGGQETQY
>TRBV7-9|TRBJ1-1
ASSPNRGGKTEAF
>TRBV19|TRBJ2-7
ASSARDRAYEQY
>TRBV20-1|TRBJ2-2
SARGHRRQGGELF
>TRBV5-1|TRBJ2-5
ASSWKGGGQETQY
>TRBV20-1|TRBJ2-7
SARVGGSGYEQY
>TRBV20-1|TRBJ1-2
SAQSGGRYT
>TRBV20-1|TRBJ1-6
SGDRGDDSPLH
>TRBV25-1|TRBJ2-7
ARDPDRRNYYEQY
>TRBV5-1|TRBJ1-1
ASSSEGPVMNTEAF
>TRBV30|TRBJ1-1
AWSDEWTEAF
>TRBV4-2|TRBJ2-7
ASSLSSGVTYEQY
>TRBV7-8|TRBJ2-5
ASSSTGMAPLGETQY